This entry lists 30 T cell receptor beta chains sequenced from one sample in a study of blood T cell repertoires in COVID-19. Assay used: immunoSEQ multiplex PCR; TCRdb lists only in-frame clones, some missing. The table has more than 85,000 clones, more than 65% seen once. The sequenced material came from peripheral blood. The receptors were gathered from an elderly man with active or convalescent COVID-19.

A word on this clone: At one of its ends the junction is not consistent with the germline gene, which may arise from a read error. CDR3 coding DNA: TGTGCTAGCAGCTCGGGACTAGCTCTTATCGGTGAGCAGTTCTTC. Amino acid sequence: CASSSGLALIGEQFF. The chain combines TRBV7-7 with TRBJ2-1; TRBD2 aligns across 9 bases. The CDR3 covers 15 residues. In germline, CDR1 is SSHAT, CDR2 FNYEAQ (reference sequence). The full variable domain, with the rest looked up from reference TRBV7-7 and TRBJ2-1, is GAGVSQSPRYKVTKRGQDVTLRCDPISSHATLYWYQQALGQGPEFLTYFNYEAQPDKSGLPSDRFSAERPEGSISTLTIQRTEQRDSAMYRCASSSGLALIGEQFFGPGTRLTVL.

This sequence joins TRBV19 and TRBJ1-6; D may be TRBD1 (6 bases). The V and J ends lost 3 bases and 5 bases respectively, with 23 bases between them. This CDR3 comprises 19 residues. Germline V gene sequence: CDR1 LNHDA, CDR2 SQIVND (reference sequence). CDR3 DNA sequence: TGTGCCAGTAGTATCGATATGATCAGGGGCGCATCCGATAATTCACCCCTCCACTTT. This translates into CASSIDMIRGASDNSPLHF.

The gene calls are TRBV7-9 and TRBJ2-2; 9 nucleotides agree with TRBD1. Germline trimming cut 6 bases from V and 7 bases from J; bases unmatched to any gene: 9. Germline-derived CDR1 and CDR2 are SEHNR and FQNEAQ (reference sequence). The CDR3 consists of 15 residues. The DNA of the CDR3 is TGTGCCAGCAGATCTACAGGGGGCGACGGCGGGGAGCTGTTTTTT. Its protein is CASRSTGGDGGELFF.

The chain carries TRBV19 and TRBJ1-6, with a weak D call TRBD1 (6 bases). V lost 6 bases to trimming and J lost 13 bases, with 19 bases between them. The CDR3 covers 14 residues. From germline, CDR1 is LNHDA and CDR2 SQIVND (reference sequence). The CDR3 sequence is CASRGRQAQDPLHF. CDR3 nucleotides: TGTGCCAGTAGGGGGAGACAGGCGCAAGATCCCCTCCACTTT.

CDR3 region: CASTSRKRGPVDEQYF. The DNA of the CDR3 is TGTGCCAGCACCTCGAGGAAGCGGGGGCCGGTAGACGAGCAGTACTTC. V is TRBV6-6 and J is TRBJ2-7, with 8 positions matching TRBD2. The germline gives CDR1 MNHNY, CDR2 SVGAGI (reference sequence). V lost 7 bases, J lost 5 bases, and 16 bases stayed unmatched. The CDR3 loop spans 16 amino acids.

This rearrangement joins TRBV4-1 to TRBJ2-3; weak D call: TRBD1 (5 bases). Germline V gene lookup returns CDR1 MGHRA and CDR2 YSYEKL. The CDR3 is 17 residues long. With 0 bases removed from V and 0 bases from J, the gap between germline ends came to 13 bases. The DNA for the CDR3 is TGCGCCAGCAGCCAAGAAGGACAAAGAGCTAGCACAGATACGCAGTATTTT. As protein: CASSQEGQRASTDTQYF.

The chain uses TRBV15 and TRBJ1-4, with TRBD1 matching over 9 bases. The CDR3 contains 15 residues. With V trimmed by 1 base and J by 7 bases, 4 bases remained unmatched. Germline lookup yields CDR1 LNHNV and CDR2 YYDKDF (reference sequence). CDR3 sequence: CATSRGQGGGEKLFF. CDR3 nucleotides: TGTGCCACCAGCAGAGGACAGGGGGGTGGTGAAAAACTGTTTTTT.

The J gene is TRBJ1-5, the V gene TRBV4-1; a weak D match, TRBD1 (5 bases). Looked up from germline, CDR1 is MGHRA and CDR2 is YSYEKL. The CDR3 loop spans 17 amino acids. V lost 1 base to trimming and J lost 3 bases, with 16 bases between them. Here the CDR3 DNA reads TGCGCCAGCAGCCAAGGTTTTCGGGGGTCCCTCAATCAGCCCCAGCATTTT. Protein product: CASSQGFRGSLNQPQHF.

Here the CDR3 reads CASSLDGRSYEQYF. In nucleotides, the CDR3 is TGTGCCAGCAGCCTCGACGGGAGATCCTACGAGCAGTACTTC. This chain connects TRBV27 to TRBJ2-7; possibly TRBD2 for D (6 bases). V dropped 6 bases and J dropped 1 base, with 13 bases sitting between them. This CDR3 region has 14 residues. CDR1 MNHEY and CDR2 SMNVEV come from the germline V gene (reference sequence).

The chain links TRBV5-1 to TRBJ2-7; D is perhaps TRBD2 (6 bases). Trimming stripped 5 bases from V and 2 bases from J, with 17 bases between. The CDR3 has 15 amino acids. Germline assignment: CDR1 SGHRS and CDR2 YFSETQ. CDR3 bases: TGCGCCAGCAGTCCTGACGGGAGTTCAACCTACGAGCAGTACTTC. Protein: CASSPDGSSTYEQYF.

This clone turned up a few times. The chain is built from TRBV7-8 and TRBJ1-1; 8 bases fit TRBD1. The V and J ends lost 5 bases and 6 bases, in that order; junction bases with no gene match: 8. This CDR3 is 14 amino acids long. From germline, CDR1 is SGHVS and CDR2 FQNEAQ. CDR3 region: CASSLRDRRAEAFF. In DNA, the CDR3 is TGTGCCAGCAGCCTTCGGGACAGGAGGGCTGAAGCTTTCTTT.

The rearrangement links TRBV10-2 to TRBJ2-7, with TRBD1 as a possible D gene (6 bases). V dropped 5 bases and J dropped 2 bases, with 16 bases sitting between them. The CDR3 runs 15 residues. Per the germline V gene, CDR1 is WSHSY and CDR2 is SAAADI. The CDR3 nucleotides are TGCGCCAGCAGTTACACCGGGACAAGCGCCTACGAGCAGTACTTC. Translated, it gives CASSYTGTSAYEQYF.

The V and J genes are TRBV11-2 and TRBJ1-1; 9 bases align to TRBD1. Trimming at V came to 8 bases and at J to 3 bases, leaving 10 bases not matched to a gene. The CDR3 is made up of 15 amino acids. CDR1 and CDR2 from the germline V gene are SGHAT and FQNNGV. CDR3 coding DNA: TGTGCCAGCGCCCATGGGACAGGGAGGGACACTGAAGCTTTCTTT. Amino acid sequence: CASAHGTGRDTEAFF.

The CDR3 sequence is CASRSQGLGEAFF. For the CDR3, the DNA is TGTGCCAGCAGGTCACAGGGGTTGGGTGAAGCTTTCTTT. The gene calls are TRBV2 and TRBJ1-1, with TRBD1 matching over 7 bases. After removal of 6 bases from V and 7 bases from J, the junction contained 8 bases not matched to a gene. The CDR3 has 13 amino acids. Germline V gene data show CDR1 as SNHLY and CDR2 as FYNNEI.

The J gene is TRBJ1-2, the V gene TRBV5-4; D is undetermined. The CDR3 totals 13 residues. Germline CDR1 is SGHNT and CDR2 is YYREEE (reference sequence). Deletions cut 4 bases from V and 4 bases from J, with 11 bases between. The CDR3: CASSATPSYGYTF. For the CDR3, the DNA is TGTGCCAGCAGCGCGACACCGTCCTATGGCTACACCTTC.

The gene calls are TRBV9 and TRBJ2-7, with 8 nucleotides matching TRBD1. Germline CDR1 reads SGDLS; CDR2 reads YYNGEE. V dropped 0 bases and J dropped 3; count of bases not matched to a gene: 8. The CDR3 loop spans 16 amino acids. CDR3 sequence (DNA): TGTGCCAGCAGCGTAGGGAGCCAGGGGGCATTCTACGAGCAGTACTTC. Translating gives CASSVGSQGAFYEQYF.

Regarding this clone: The sample holds other DNA sequences that translate to the same CDR3. The chain is built from TRBV4-1 and TRBJ2-3; 10 bases fit TRBD2. The CDR3 has 17 residues. CDR1 and CDR2 from the germline V gene are MGHRA and YSYEKL. V lost 4 bases to trimming and J lost 1 base; unmatched junction nucleotides: 8. The DNA of the CDR3 is TGCGCCAGCAGCCGAACAGGGAGCGGGGGGGGCACAGATACGCAGTATTTT. It encodes CASSRTGSGGGTDTQYF.

This clone was seen a single time. The genes are TRBV7-2 and TRBJ2-2; D unclear. The germline V gene encodes CDR1 SGHTA and CDR2 FQGNSA. Trimming shortened V by 2 bases and J by 6 bases, and 16 bases separated the two germline ends. This CDR3 comprises 16 residues. Here the CDR3 reads CASSLRPAGLPGELFF. For the CDR3, the DNA is TGTGCCAGCAGCTTACGACCAGCCGGGTTACCCGGGGAGCTGTTTTTT.

The rearrangement joins TRBV7-2 to TRBJ1-1; D uncertain. The CDR3 covers 15 residues. Trimming shortened V by 5 bases and J by 1 base, and 14 bases separated the two germline ends. Germline-derived CDR1 and CDR2 are SGHTA and FQGNSA. The CDR3 spells CASSRESGKNTEAFF. The DNA for the CDR3 is TGTGCCAGCAGCCGGGAGTCGGGGAAGAACACTGAAGCTTTCTTT.

V and J are TRBV10-3 and TRBJ2-1; the D gene is possibly TRBD2 (6 bases). Germline CDR1 and CDR2: ENHRY and SYGVKD. The CDR3 extends over 13 amino acids. Trimming removed 4 bases from V and 3 bases from J, with 7 bases in between. The CDR3 is CAISVGGYNEQFF. CDR3 sequence (DNA): TGTGCCATCAGTGTGGGGGGCTACAATGAGCAGTTCTTC.

This clone was seen repeatedly, ten times or more. The rearrangement links TRBV7-8 to TRBJ1-2; the match to TRBD1 covers 8 bases. This CDR3 is 13 amino acids long. The germline V gene has CDR1 SGHVS and CDR2 FQNEAQ. J lost 8 bases, V lost 5 bases, and 7 bases had no gene match. In DNA form, the CDR3 reads TGTGCCAGCAGCCTGGACAGGGTAGGAGGCTACACCTTC. Its protein is CASSLDRVGGYTF.

The gene calls are TRBV6-5 and TRBJ2-1; TRBD2 agrees at 8 bases. V lost 2 bases to trimming and J lost 7 bases; unmatched junction nucleotides: 7. There are 15 residues in the CDR3. The germline gives CDR1 MNHEY, CDR2 SVGAGI. The chain's CDR3 is CASSYRGGPGNEQFF. In nucleotides, the CDR3 is TGTGCCAGCAGTTACCGGGGGGGGCCAGGGAATGAGCAGTTCTTC.

As DNA, the CDR3 is TGTGCCAGTAGGTCAGGGGGCTGGGGCTACAATGAGCAGTTCTTC. As protein: CASRSGGWGYNEQFF. The chain combines TRBV19 with TRBJ2-1, with TRBD1 identical over 8 bases. Germline-derived CDR1 and CDR2 are LNHDA and SQIVND (reference sequence). Germline trimming cut 6 bases from V and 3 bases from J; bases unmatched to any gene: 7. This CDR3 is built from 15 residues.

This chain joins TRBV30 and TRBJ2-5; the D is unclear. Germline V gene data show CDR1 as GTSNPN and CDR2 as SVGIG (reference sequence). The CDR3 has 12 amino acids. The V end was cut by 5 bases, the J end by 4 bases, with 11 bases between. In DNA, the CDR3 is TGTGCCTGGCAACCCTATGGAGAGACCCAGTACTTC. Its protein is CAWQPYGETQYF.

The chain combines TRBV19 with TRBJ1-6; 7 bases map to TRBD1. V lost 3 bases and J lost 13; bases outside the gene matches: 12. The germline V gene encodes CDR1 LNHDA and CDR2 SQIVND (reference sequence). CDR3 length: 15 amino acids. The CDR3 protein is CASSMGDSRIGPLHF. CDR3 bases: TGTGCCAGTAGTATGGGGGACAGTCGGATAGGTCCCCTCCACTTT.

The J gene is TRBJ2-7, the V gene TRBV5-1, with D possibly matching TRBD1 (6 bases). The germline gives CDR1 SGHRS, CDR2 YFSETQ. V lost 4 bases and J 1 base, leaving 12 bases between the germline ends. The CDR3 is 14 residues long. The CDR3 sequence is CASSVRDISYEQYF. The CDR3, as DNA: TGCGCCAGCAGCGTAAGGGACATTTCCTACGAGCAGTACTTC.

This clone appeared a single time. V usage is TRBV18 and J usage is TRBJ1-1, with D uncertain. Germline CDR1 is KGHSH and CDR2 is LQKENI. The CDR3 runs to 17 residues. V lost 4 bases and J 5 bases, leaving 23 bases between the germline ends. The CDR3 reads CASSLQPSGDPGTEAFF. CDR3 coding DNA: TGTGCCAGCTCACTCCAACCCTCCGGAGACCCTGGGACTGAAGCTTTCTTT.

The chain links TRBV10-1 to TRBJ2-5, with D maybe TRBD2 (7 bases). The germline gives CDR1 WNHNN, CDR2 SYGVQD (reference sequence). The germline V and J ends were trimmed by 6 bases and 1 base, with 15 bases remaining between them. The CDR3 sequence is 15 residues long. CDR3 in amino acids: CASSKLRGPQETQYF. CDR3 DNA: TGCGCCAGCAGCAAACTGCGGGGGCCCCAAGAGACCCAGTACTTC.

This chain uses TRBV9 with TRBJ2-5, with D unclear. This CDR3 is 12 amino acids long. Germline V gene lookup returns CDR1 SGDLS and CDR2 YYNGEE. The V gene lost 6 bases and the J gene lost 4 bases, with 10 bases spanning the gap. Here the CDR3 reads CASMGVGETQYF. The CDR3 nucleotides are TGTGCCAGCATGGGCGTGGGAGAGACCCAGTACTTC.

This chain connects TRBV30 to TRBJ1-2; TRBD1 matches at 9 bases. CDR3 length equals 15 residues. Germline CDR1 GTSNPN, CDR2 SVGIG (reference sequence). Trimming took 3 bases from V and 5 from J; bases not matched to a gene: 10. CDR3 loop: CAWSGPGQGGYGYTF. DNA of the CDR3: TGTGCCTGGAGCGGCCCGGGACAGGGCGGGTATGGCTACACCTTC. The full variable domain, in which reference TRBV30 and TRBJ1-2 provide the parts outside the CDR3, is SQTIHQWPATLVQPVGSPLSLECTVEGTSNPNLYWYRQAAGRGLQLLFYSVGIGQISSEVPQNLSASRPQDRQFILSSKKLLLSDSGFYLCAWSGPGQGGYGYTFGSGTRLTVV.